This is a list of T cell receptor beta chains from one sample in a study of shared clonotypes between healthy human individuals. Clones were read by immunoSEQ multiplex PCR, and TCRdb kept only the in-frame ones, dropping some. The sample has about 450,000 clones; approximately 79% are singletons. Sequenced input: PBMCs. The receptors derive from a woman aged 40 to 50 in good health. Some clones in this sample may be carry-over from other donors' samples. CDR3s include the opening cysteine and the closing phenylalanine or tryptophan. Each record gives: clone size, J gene, D gene, V gene, CDR3 protein, CDR3 DNA. The D gene is left open where the match is weak. The size entry is marked missing in some rows and otherwise reads once, few, many or a size class.

clone_size: once; j_call: TRBJ2-7; d_call: TRBD2; v_call: TRBV5-1; cdr3_aa: CASSLRSGRGHEQYF; cdr3_nt: TGCGCCAGCAGCTTGAGAAGCGGGAGGGGCCACGAGCAGTACTTC
clone_size: -; j_call: TRBJ2-5; d_call: TRBD1; v_call: TRBV6-1; cdr3_aa: CASSDQGVWETQYF; cdr3_nt: TGTGCCAGCAGTGACCAGGGGGTCTGGGAGACCCAGTACTTC
clone_size: once; j_call: TRBJ1-4; d_call: -; v_call: TRBV10-3; cdr3_aa: CAISEPGAVGEKLFF; cdr3_nt: TGTGCCATCAGTGAGCCAGGTGCTGTTGGGGAAAAACTGTTTTTT
clone_size: -; j_call: TRBJ2-7; d_call: -; v_call: TRBV11-2; cdr3_aa: CAEGKGAYEQYF; cdr3_nt: TGTGCAGAGGGGAAGGGGGCCTACGAGCAGTACTTC
clone_size: -; j_call: TRBJ1-4; d_call: -; v_call: TRBV5-1; cdr3_aa: CASSPWDGGNEKLFF; cdr3_nt: TGCGCCAGCAGCCCCTGGGACGGAGGTAATGAAAAACTGTTTTTT
clone_size: -; j_call: TRBJ2-3; d_call: -; v_call: TRBV5-1; cdr3_aa: CASSLGQITDTQYF; cdr3_nt: TGCGCCAGCAGCTTGGGGCAGATCACAGATACGCAGTATTTT
clone_size: -; j_call: TRBJ2-3; d_call: -; v_call: TRBV29-1; cdr3_aa: CSVPLGDTQYF; cdr3_nt: TGCAGCGTCCCCCTGGGAGATACGCAGTATTTT
clone_size: -; j_call: TRBJ2-3; d_call: -; v_call: TRBV19; cdr3_aa: CASSSPGHPSTDTQYF; cdr3_nt: TGTGCCAGTAGTTCCCCGGGACACCCCAGCACAGATACGCAGTATTTT
clone_size: -; j_call: TRBJ1-2; d_call: -; v_call: TRBV6-5; cdr3_aa: CATSVGYGYTF; cdr3_nt: TGTGCCACCAGTGTCGGGTACGGCTACACCTTC
clone_size: -; j_call: TRBJ2-2; d_call: -; v_call: TRBV7-7; cdr3_aa: CASSLGTGEGTGELFF; cdr3_nt: TGTGCCAGCAGCTTAGGGACGGGAGAGGGGACCGGGGAGCTGTTTTTT
clone_size: -; j_call: TRBJ1-1; d_call: TRBD1; v_call: TRBV6-6; cdr3_aa: CASTNTGRQGNTEAFF; cdr3_nt: TGTGCCAGCACTAATACGGGGAGACAGGGCAACACTGAAGCTTTCTTT
clone_size: -; j_call: TRBJ1-2; d_call: TRBD1; v_call: TRBV28; cdr3_aa: CASSLLLGQTNYGYTF; cdr3_nt: TGTGCCAGCAGTTTACTACTGGGACAGACGAACTATGGCTACACCTTC
clone_size: -; j_call: TRBJ2-2; d_call: -; v_call: TRBV5-4; cdr3_aa: CASSLSNLNTGELFF; cdr3_nt: TGTGCCAGCAGCTTAAGTAACTTGAACACCGGGGAGCTGTTTTTT
clone_size: -; j_call: TRBJ2-1; d_call: -; v_call: TRBV7-9; cdr3_aa: CASSLSGYEQFF; cdr3_nt: TGTGCCAGCAGCTTATCGGGATATGAGCAGTTCTTC
clone_size: -; j_call: TRBJ1-1; d_call: TRBD1; v_call: TRBV10-3; cdr3_aa: CATQALDRDKGEAFF; cdr3_nt: TGTGCCACACAAGCCCTGGACAGGGACAAAGGGGAAGCTTTCTTT
clone_size: -; j_call: TRBJ2-2; d_call: TRBD1; v_call: TRBV18; cdr3_aa: CASSPDRGVAGELFF; cdr3_nt: TGTGCCAGCTCACCGGACAGGGGTGTGGCCGGGGAGCTGTTTTTT
clone_size: -; j_call: TRBJ2-1; d_call: -; v_call: TRBV7-3; cdr3_aa: CASSSGPQREQFF; cdr3_nt: TGTGCCAGCAGCTCCGGGCCTCAACGGGAGCAGTTCTTC
clone_size: -; j_call: TRBJ2-1; d_call: -; v_call: TRBV10-3; cdr3_aa: CAISESMGAGEGEQFF; cdr3_nt: TGTGCCATCAGTGAGTCCATGGGGGCGGGAGAGGGTGAGCAGTTCTTC